A selection of T cell receptor beta chains follows, all from one sample in a study of shared clonotypes between healthy human individuals. Clones were read by immunoSEQ multiplex PCR, and TCRdb kept only the in-frame ones, dropping some. Of over 850,000 clones in the sample, roughly 74% are singletons; the top ten hold approximately 0.56%. Sequences were obtained from memory CD4+ T cells from PBMCs. These receptors were obtained from a young man in good health. Some clones in this sample may be carry-over from other donors' samples. Each CDR3 is given with its conserved first and last residue. The D gene is left open where the match is weak. Some rows have no size entry. The others give once, few or many, or a class for an expanded clone.

D: TRBD2
J: TRBJ2-5
V: TRBV2
size: -
DNA: TGTGCCAGCAGTGGCCGGACTAGCGGGTCGGAGACCCAGTACTTC
CDR3: CASSGRTSGSETQYF

D: -
J: TRBJ1-1
V: TRBV6-4
size: -
DNA: TGTGCCAGCAGTGTTCACGGGAACACTGAAGCTTTCTTT
CDR3: CASSVHGNTEAFF

D: TRBD1
J: TRBJ2-2
V: TRBV6-1
size: once
DNA: TGTGCCAGCAGTGCCGTCTGGACAGGGAACACCGGGGAGCTGTTTTTT
CDR3: CASSAVWTGNTGELFF

D: TRBD2
J: TRBJ2-5
V: TRBV11-1
size: -
DNA: TGTGCCAGCAGCTTTCGGTCGAGCGGGGCTCCCCAAGAGACCCAGTACTTC
CDR3: CASSFRSSGAPQETQYF

D: -
J: TRBJ2-7
V: TRBV2
size: once
DNA: TGTGCCAGCAGTGGATACGAGCAGTACTTC
CDR3: CASSGYEQYF

D: -
J: TRBJ2-3
V: TRBV5-1
size: once
DNA: TGCGCCAGCAGCCCCCTGGGGGGCACAGATACGCAGTATTTT
CDR3: CASSPLGGTDTQYF

D: TRBD2
J: TRBJ2-7
V: TRBV10-3
size: -
DNA: TGTGCCATAAGACTAGCCTCGAGCTACGAGCAGTACTTC
CDR3: CAIRLASSYEQYF

D: TRBD1
J: TRBJ1-6
V: TRBV5-4
size: -
DNA: TGTGCCAGCAGCTTTGGACAGGGGAATGTAAATTCACCCCTCCACTTT
CDR3: CASSFGQGNVNSPLHF

D: -
J: TRBJ1-5
V: TRBV5-5
size: -
DNA: TGTGCCAGCAGCCCGGACAGTAATCAGCCCCAGCATTTT
CDR3: CASSPDSNQPQHF

D: TRBD1
J: TRBJ2-7
V: TRBV7-9
size: -
DNA: TGTGCCAGCAGCCCCGGAGGGACAGGAGCGGCCTACGGGGGGCAGTACTTC
CDR3: CASSPGGTGAAYGGQYF

D: TRBD1
J: TRBJ1-1
V: TRBV5-1
size: few
DNA: TGCGCCAGCAGCGCGACAGGGATTAGGGACACTGAAGCTTTCTTT
CDR3: CASSATGIRDTEAFF

D: TRBD1
J: TRBJ2-7
V: TRBV29-1
size: many
DNA: TGCAGCGTCGGTGACAGGGCATCCTACGAGCAGTACTTC
CDR3: CSVGDRASYEQYF

D: -
J: TRBJ1-1
V: TRBV7-3
size: -
DNA: TGTGCCAGCAGCTTAAGGGGTGACAGGAGCAACACTGAAGCTTTCTTT
CDR3: CASSLRGDRSNTEAFF